The sequence of this TCR beta chain was determined in a study of identical twins. TCRdb called the 5' RACE reads again in MiXCR, with one record for every CDR3 protein. In the table there are approximately 890,000 distinct CDR3 sequences, roughly an eighth of which are singletons. Findings and caveats of the study: Models underestimated out-of-frame TCR alpha sharing in monozygotic twins. High-abundance cord blood beta clonotypes had fewer insertions; memory repertoires showed none. Low generation probability was overrepresented in out-of-frame alpha sequences shared by twins.

With respect to this clonotype: Its antigen remains unidentified.

Separately, the same data were catalogued under a study of yellow fever vaccine responses in identical twins.

The receptor comes from a woman younger than 30 in good health. Material: PBMCs.

CDR3 residues: CASSYNRQGSPHF. In DNA form, the CDR3 reads TGTGCCAGCAGTTACAACCGACAGGGGTCCCCGCATTTT. The gene calls are TRBV6-5 and TRBJ1-5; TRBD1 matches at 8 bases. Germline CDR1 and CDR2: MNHEY and SVGAGI. This CDR3 spans 13 amino acids. The junction had 9 bases not matched to a gene; V was cut back by 2 bases and J by 15 bases.